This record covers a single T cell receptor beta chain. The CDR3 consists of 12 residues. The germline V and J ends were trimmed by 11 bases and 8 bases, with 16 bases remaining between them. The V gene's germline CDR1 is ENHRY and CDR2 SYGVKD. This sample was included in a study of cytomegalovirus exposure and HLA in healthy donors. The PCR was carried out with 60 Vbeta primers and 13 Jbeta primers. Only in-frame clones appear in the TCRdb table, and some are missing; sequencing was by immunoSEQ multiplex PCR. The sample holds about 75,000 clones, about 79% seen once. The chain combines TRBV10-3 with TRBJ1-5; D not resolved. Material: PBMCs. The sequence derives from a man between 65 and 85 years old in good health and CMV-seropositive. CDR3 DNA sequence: TGTGCCGCCTCCGACGGGGAGAAGCCCCAGCATTTT. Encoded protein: CAASDGEKPQHF.